These T cell receptor beta chains were read from a single sample in a study. TCRdb itself ran the RT-PCR reads through MiXCR, one entry per CDR3 protein. The profile shows about 680,000 distinct CDR3 sequences, approximately 15% of them singletons. Sequencing was performed on memory CD4+ T cells from blood. Receptors were obtained from a female donor in good health, serving as a healthy control. The CDR3 runs from the conserved cysteine through the conserved F or W. The D gene is left open where the match is weak. Clone size, where shown, is once, few, many, or a class for clones that have expanded.

d_call: .; j_call: TRBJ2-2; v_call: TRBV5-1; clone_size: many; cdr3_aa: CASSLGGGGNTGELFF; cdr3_nt: TGTGCCAGCAGCTTAGGAGGGGGCGGAAACACCGGGGAGCTGTTTTTT
d_call: .; j_call: TRBJ1-2; v_call: TRBV12-3/TRBV12-4; clone_size: .; cdr3_aa: CASSFAETGYTF; cdr3_nt: TGTGCCAGCAGTTTTGCAGAAACGGGCTACACCTTC
d_call: .; j_call: TRBJ2-5; v_call: TRBV27; clone_size: many; cdr3_aa: CASSQHREGWQETQYF; cdr3_nt: TGTGCCAGCAGTCAACACAGGGAAGGGTGGCAAGAGACCCAGTACTTC
d_call: .; j_call: TRBJ1-6; v_call: TRBV12-3/TRBV12-4; clone_size: .; cdr3_aa: CASSPAWVSPLHF; cdr3_nt: TGTGCCAGCAGTCCAGCCTGGGTTTCCCCCCTCCACTTT
d_call: .; j_call: TRBJ1-5; v_call: TRBV24-1; clone_size: few; cdr3_aa: CATSDSRWDSNQPQHF; cdr3_nt: TGTGCCACCAGTGATTCGCGCTGGGATAGCAATCAGCCCCAGCATTTT
d_call: .; j_call: TRBJ1-1; v_call: TRBV30; clone_size: .; cdr3_aa: CAWTEITEAFF; cdr3_nt: TGTGCCTGGACAGAGATCACTGAAGCTTTCTTT
d_call: TRBD1; j_call: TRBJ2-2; v_call: TRBV28; clone_size: .; cdr3_aa: CASSLYPRTGLTGELFF; cdr3_nt: TGTGCCAGCAGTTTATATCCCAGGACAGGGCTCACCGGGGAGCTGTTTTTT
d_call: .; j_call: TRBJ2-7; v_call: TRBV7-2; clone_size: .; cdr3_aa: CASSLGLETYEQYF; cdr3_nt: TGTGCCAGCAGCCTTGGACTGGAAACCTACGAGCAGTACTTC
d_call: TRBD1; j_call: TRBJ2-3; v_call: TRBV29-1; clone_size: .; cdr3_aa: CSVDPGQGSQYF; cdr3_nt: TGCAGCGTTGATCCGGGACAGGGGTCGCAGTATTTT
d_call: TRBD1; j_call: TRBJ2-1; v_call: TRBV7-9; clone_size: .; cdr3_aa: CASSPPGQGILSYNEQFF; cdr3_nt: TGTGCCAGCAGCCCGCCAGGACAGGGAATATTATCCTACAATGAGCAGTTCTTC
d_call: TRBD2; j_call: TRBJ2-3; v_call: TRBV7-2; clone_size: .; cdr3_aa: CASSFGLAGGSDTQYF; cdr3_nt: TGTGCCAGCAGTTTCGGACTAGCGGGGGGTTCAGATACGCAGTATTTT
d_call: TRBD1; j_call: TRBJ2-1; v_call: TRBV4-1; clone_size: many; cdr3_aa: CASSQVGTGYNEQFF; cdr3_nt: TGCGCCAGCAGCCAAGTCGGGACAGGATACAATGAGCAGTTCTTC
d_call: TRBD2; j_call: TRBJ2-3; v_call: TRBV12-3/TRBV12-4; clone_size: .; cdr3_aa: CASSRRERTDTQYF; cdr3_nt: TGTGCCAGCAGTAGGCGGGAGAGGACAGATACGCAGTATTTT
d_call: TRBD1; j_call: TRBJ2-1; v_call: TRBV7-9; clone_size: many; cdr3_aa: CASSFDGRGFDEQFF; cdr3_nt: TGTGCCAGCAGCTTTGACGGCAGGGGGTTTGATGAGCAGTTCTTC
d_call: .; j_call: TRBJ2-7; v_call: TRBV4-3; clone_size: few; cdr3_aa: CASSLRMRDEQYF; cdr3_nt: TGCGCCAGCAGCCTTAGAATGCGGGACGAGCAGTACTTC
d_call: TRBD1; j_call: TRBJ2-5; v_call: TRBV20-1; clone_size: many; cdr3_aa: CSARDARQGAETQYF; cdr3_nt: TGCAGTGCTAGAGATGCGAGACAGGGGGCAGAGACCCAGTACTTC
d_call: .; j_call: TRBJ2-2; v_call: TRBV7-9; clone_size: few; cdr3_aa: CASSLVPGARELFF; cdr3_nt: TGTGCCAGCAGCTTAGTCCCAGGGGCCAGGGAGCTGTTTTTT
d_call: TRBD2; j_call: TRBJ2-7; v_call: TRBV4-2; clone_size: many; cdr3_aa: CASSHNIPRGGSSYEQYF; cdr3_nt: TGTGCCAGCAGCCATAATATCCCTAGGGGCGGGAGTAGCTACGAGCAGTACTTC
d_call: .; j_call: TRBJ2-1; v_call: TRBV5-1; clone_size: many; cdr3_aa: CASSPPPGAGRLSYNEQFF; cdr3_nt: TGCGCCAGCAGCCCCCCGCCTGGGGCAGGGAGGCTCTCCTACAATGAGCAGTTCTTC
d_call: .; j_call: TRBJ2-3; v_call: TRBV7-2; clone_size: many; cdr3_aa: CASSLIGQGGGTQYF; cdr3_nt: TGTGCCAGCAGCTTAATTGGGCAGGGAGGGGGTACGCAGTATTTT
d_call: .; j_call: TRBJ1-2; v_call: TRBV6-5; clone_size: many; cdr3_aa: CASSYNLNYGYTF; cdr3_nt: TGTGCCAGCAGTTACAACCTTAACTATGGCTACACCTTC
d_call: .; j_call: TRBJ2-1; v_call: TRBV4-3; clone_size: many; cdr3_aa: CASSHRQFNEQFF; cdr3_nt: TGCGCCAGCAGCCACCGACAGTTCAATGAGCAGTTCTTC
d_call: TRBD1; j_call: TRBJ1-1; v_call: TRBV27; clone_size: .; cdr3_aa: CASSPGQSYTEAFF; cdr3_nt: TGTGCCAGCAGTCCGGGACAGTCGTACACTGAAGCTTTCTTT
d_call: .; j_call: TRBJ2-1; v_call: TRBV7-3; clone_size: .; cdr3_aa: CASSLMHGSAEQFF; cdr3_nt: TGTGCCAGCAGCTTAATGCACGGGAGCGCTGAGCAGTTCTTC
d_call: TRBD1; j_call: TRBJ1-1; v_call: TRBV4-2; clone_size: many; cdr3_aa: CASSLAQGRGTEAFF; cdr3_nt: TGTGCCAGCAGCCTAGCACAGGGGAGGGGTACTGAAGCTTTCTTT
d_call: TRBD2; j_call: TRBJ2-5; v_call: TRBV5-1; clone_size: few; cdr3_aa: CASSTQSRGEETQYF; cdr3_nt: TGCGCCAGCAGCACTCAATCCCGGGGGGAGGAGACCCAGTACTTC
d_call: TRBD2; j_call: TRBJ2-7; v_call: TRBV5-1; clone_size: .; cdr3_aa: CASSLLGGSTYEQYF; cdr3_nt: TGCGCCAGCAGCTTGTTGGGGGGGTCGACCTACGAGCAGTACTTC
d_call: .; j_call: TRBJ1-4; v_call: TRBV15; clone_size: few; cdr3_aa: CATSRDLGNEKLFF; cdr3_nt: TGTGCCACCAGCAGAGATCTGGGTAATGAAAAACTGTTTTTT
d_call: .; j_call: TRBJ2-7; v_call: TRBV6-2/TRBV6-3; clone_size: .; cdr3_aa: CASRPNYGYEQYF; cdr3_nt: TGTGCCAGCAGGCCCAACTATGGGTACGAGCAGTACTTC
d_call: TRBD1; j_call: TRBJ1-2; v_call: TRBV20-1; clone_size: .; cdr3_aa: CSEGQGNGYTF; cdr3_nt: TGCAGTGAGGGACAGGGGAATGGCTACACCTTC
d_call: .; j_call: TRBJ2-7; v_call: TRBV6-4; clone_size: few; cdr3_aa: CASSDSKPGVGLKVGSSTYEQYF; cdr3_nt: TGTGCCAGCAGTGACTCGAAGCCCGGTGTTGGGTTGAAGGTAGGGTCCTCGACCTACGAGCAGTACTTC
d_call: .; j_call: TRBJ1-5; v_call: TRBV5-1; clone_size: few; cdr3_aa: CASSIRANDGNQPQHF; cdr3_nt: TGCGCCAGCAGCATCCGGGCCAACGATGGCAATCAGCCCCAGCATTTT
d_call: .; j_call: TRBJ1-6; v_call: TRBV5-1; clone_size: few; cdr3_aa: CASSLGQRSYNSPLHF; cdr3_nt: TGCGCCAGCAGCTTGGGGCAGCGCTCCTATAATTCACCCCTCCACTTT
d_call: TRBD1; j_call: TRBJ2-5; v_call: TRBV7-2; clone_size: few; cdr3_aa: CASSMGQQETQYF; cdr3_nt: TGTGCCAGCAGCATGGGACAGCAAGAGACCCAGTACTTC
d_call: TRBD1; j_call: TRBJ2-7; v_call: TRBV12-3/TRBV12-4; clone_size: few; cdr3_aa: CASSLEGALKEQYF; cdr3_nt: TGTGCCAGCAGTTTAGAGGGGGCCCTGAAAGAGCAGTACTTC
d_call: TRBD2; j_call: TRBJ2-1; v_call: TRBV9; clone_size: few; cdr3_aa: CASSDKRGGTILNEQFF; cdr3_nt: TGTGCCAGCAGCGATAAGCGGGGGGGGACGATTTTAAATGAGCAGTTCTTC
d_call: .; j_call: TRBJ2-7; v_call: TRBV20-1; clone_size: few; cdr3_aa: CSARDGGSLDEQYF; cdr3_nt: TGCAGTGCTAGAGATGGCGGATCCCTGGACGAGCAGTACTTC
d_call: .; j_call: TRBJ2-7; v_call: TRBV28; clone_size: .; cdr3_aa: CASSRLHEQYF; cdr3_nt: TGTGCCAGCAGTCGCCTACACGAGCAGTACTTC
d_call: .; j_call: TRBJ2-4; v_call: TRBV25-1; clone_size: .; cdr3_aa: CASSFGGVEGLLRAKNIQYF; cdr3_nt: TGTGCCAGCAGTTTTGGAGGCGTGGAGGGACTCCTGAGAGCCAAAAACATTCAGTACTTC
d_call: TRBD1; j_call: TRBJ1-1; v_call: TRBV5-4; clone_size: .; cdr3_aa: CASSPQGTEAFF; cdr3_nt: TGTGCCAGCAGCCCACAGGGGACTGAAGCTTTCTTT
d_call: TRBD2; j_call: TRBJ2-5; v_call: TRBV7-9; clone_size: .; cdr3_aa: CASSLVLAGTETQYF; cdr3_nt: TGTGCCAGCAGCTTAGTACTAGCGGGAACAGAGACCCAGTACTTC
d_call: TRBD2; j_call: TRBJ2-1; v_call: TRBV20-1; clone_size: .; cdr3_aa: CSATSGLAGENEQFF; cdr3_nt: TGCAGTGCTACCTCCGGACTAGCGGGCGAAAATGAGCAGTTCTTC
d_call: .; j_call: TRBJ2-2; v_call: TRBV7-2; clone_size: .; cdr3_aa: CASSPGGATGELFF; cdr3_nt: TGTGCCAGCAGCCCTGGGGGGGCAACCGGGGAGCTGTTTTTT
d_call: .; j_call: TRBJ1-2; v_call: TRBV20-1; clone_size: .; cdr3_aa: CSARDRGENYGYTF; cdr3_nt: TGCAGTGCTAGAGATCGCGGGGAGAACTATGGCTACACCTTC
d_call: TRBD1; j_call: TRBJ2-1; v_call: TRBV24-1; clone_size: few; cdr3_aa: CATSGLDRMGNEQFF; cdr3_nt: TGTGCCACCAGTGGGCTGGACAGGATGGGCAATGAGCAGTTCTTC
d_call: TRBD1; j_call: TRBJ1-1; v_call: TRBV11-1; clone_size: few; cdr3_aa: CASSFPATGTLTEAFF; cdr3_nt: TGTGCCAGCAGCTTCCCCGCGACAGGGACCCTCACTGAAGCTTTCTTT
d_call: TRBD1; j_call: TRBJ1-1; v_call: TRBV20-1; clone_size: many; cdr3_aa: CSAPGTGGTEAFF; cdr3_nt: TGCAGCGCCCCTGGGACAGGGGGCACTGAAGCTTTCTTT
d_call: .; j_call: TRBJ2-1; v_call: TRBV20-1; clone_size: many; cdr3_aa: CSAPTDYNEQFF; cdr3_nt: TGCAGTGCTCCGACAGACTACAATGAGCAGTTCTTC
d_call: .; j_call: TRBJ2-7; v_call: TRBV18; clone_size: .; cdr3_aa: CASSPGAGPNPYF; cdr3_nt: TGTGCCAGCTCACCAGGGGCAGGGCCCAATCCGTACTTC
d_call: TRBD1; j_call: TRBJ1-1; v_call: TRBV12-3/TRBV12-4; clone_size: .; cdr3_aa: CASEGTGNMNTEAFF; cdr3_nt: TGTGCCAGCGAGGGGACAGGCAACATGAACACTGAAGCTTTCTTT
d_call: TRBD2; j_call: TRBJ2-5; v_call: TRBV12-3/TRBV12-4; clone_size: .; cdr3_aa: CASSPYLAGQETQYF; cdr3_nt: TGTGCCAGCAGCCCCTACCTAGCGGGCCAAGAGACCCAGTACTTC
d_call: .; j_call: TRBJ2-7; v_call: TRBV29-1; clone_size: many; cdr3_aa: CSVGGRQGGYEQYF; cdr3_nt: TGCAGCGTTGGGGGGAGACAAGGGGGTTACGAGCAGTACTTC
d_call: TRBD2; j_call: TRBJ2-5; v_call: TRBV3-1; clone_size: few; cdr3_aa: CASKSRVSGTQETQYF; cdr3_nt: TGTGCCAGCAAGTCTAGGGTTAGCGGGACTCAAGAGACCCAGTACTTC
d_call: .; j_call: TRBJ1-5; v_call: TRBV5-6; clone_size: .; cdr3_aa: CASSQNRVNQPQHF; cdr3_nt: TGTGCCAGCAGCCAAAACAGGGTAAATCAGCCCCAGCATTTT
d_call: .; j_call: TRBJ1-5; v_call: TRBV6-4; clone_size: .; cdr3_aa: CASSDGRYSNQPQHF; cdr3_nt: TGTGCCAGCAGTGACGGCCGGTATAGCAATCAGCCCCAGCATTTT
d_call: TRBD2; j_call: TRBJ2-2; v_call: TRBV18; clone_size: .; cdr3_aa: CASSPPGLANTGELFF; cdr3_nt: TGTGCCAGCTCACCACCCGGACTAGCGAACACCGGGGAGCTGTTTTTT
d_call: .; j_call: TRBJ2-3; v_call: TRBV20-1; clone_size: few; cdr3_aa: CSAIELAADTQYF; cdr3_nt: TGCAGTGCTATCGAACTAGCCGCAGATACGCAGTATTTT
d_call: TRBD2; j_call: TRBJ2-7; v_call: TRBV3-1; clone_size: once; cdr3_aa: CASSPLRAGGRTDPSYEQYF; cdr3_nt: TGTGCCAGCAGCCCCCTACGTGCGGGAGGGCGTACAGACCCCTCCTACGAGCAGTACTTC
d_call: TRBD2; j_call: TRBJ2-1; v_call: TRBV20-1; clone_size: .; cdr3_aa: CSAKEGLAGLSSYNEQFF; cdr3_nt: TGCAGTGCAAAGGAAGGACTAGCGGGTCTTAGCTCCTACAATGAGCAGTTCTTC
d_call: TRBD1; j_call: TRBJ1-4; v_call: TRBV7-2; clone_size: many; cdr3_aa: CASSLLRQGGNEKLFF; cdr3_nt: TGTGCCAGCAGCCTCCTACGACAGGGTGGTAATGAAAAACTGTTTTTT